This T cell receptor beta chain was recorded in a study of early T cells in non-severe SARS-CoV-2 infection. Study-wide points: VDJdb matching favored anti-spike CD8 responses, missing private and CD4 specificities.

Unique molecular identifiers tagged individual cDNA molecules. TCRdb passed the 5' RACE reads through MiXCR, listing each CDR3 protein once. In the table there are about 50,000 distinct CDR3 sequences, 7.5% to 10% of which are singletons. This CDR3 is 14 amino acids long. CDR1 is SSHAT and CDR2 is FNYEAQ in the germline V gene (reference sequence). Turning to this clonotype: Its antigen is still unknown. A junction boundary mismatches the germline segment, possibly from a read error.

Sample: whole blood. The rearrangement joins TRBV7-7 to TRBJ2-5, with TRBD2 as a possible D gene (5 bases). The receptor was isolated from an adult who was a healthcare worker with PCR-confirmed SARS-CoV-2 infection or an uninfected control (not recorded which). The CDR3 DNA reads TGTGCTAGCAGCGGTATCAGCCCCGGAGAGACCCAGTACTTC. Translated: CASSGISPGETQYF.